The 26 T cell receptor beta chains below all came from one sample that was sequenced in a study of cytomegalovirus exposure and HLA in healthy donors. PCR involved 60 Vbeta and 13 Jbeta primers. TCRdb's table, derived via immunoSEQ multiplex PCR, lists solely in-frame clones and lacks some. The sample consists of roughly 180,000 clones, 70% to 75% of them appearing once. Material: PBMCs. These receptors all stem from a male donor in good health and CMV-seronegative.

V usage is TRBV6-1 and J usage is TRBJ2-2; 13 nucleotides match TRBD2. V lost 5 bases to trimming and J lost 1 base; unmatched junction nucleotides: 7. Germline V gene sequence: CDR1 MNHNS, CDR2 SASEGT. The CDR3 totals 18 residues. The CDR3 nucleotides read TGTGCCAGCAGTAAAGGACTAGCGGGGGACTTGAACACCGGGGAGCTGTTTTTT. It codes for CASSKGLAGDLNTGELFF.

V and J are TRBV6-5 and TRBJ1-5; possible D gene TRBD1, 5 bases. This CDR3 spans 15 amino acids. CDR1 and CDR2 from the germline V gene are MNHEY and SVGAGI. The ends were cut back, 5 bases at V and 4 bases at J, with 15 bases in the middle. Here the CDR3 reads CASSGLTVRNQPQHF. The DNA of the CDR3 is TGTGCCAGCAGTGGCCTGACAGTCAGGAATCAGCCCCAGCATTTT.

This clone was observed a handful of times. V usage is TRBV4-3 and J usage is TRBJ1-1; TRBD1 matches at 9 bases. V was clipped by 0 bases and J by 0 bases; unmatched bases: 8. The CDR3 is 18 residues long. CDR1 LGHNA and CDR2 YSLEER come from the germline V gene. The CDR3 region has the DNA TGCGCCAGCAGCCAAGATCCAGGGACAGGGCCAGTGAACACTGAAGCTTTCTTT. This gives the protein CASSQDPGTGPVNTEAFF.

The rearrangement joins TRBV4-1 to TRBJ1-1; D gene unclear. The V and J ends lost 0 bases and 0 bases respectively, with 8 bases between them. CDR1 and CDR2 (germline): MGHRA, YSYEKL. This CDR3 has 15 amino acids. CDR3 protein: CASSQERVVNTEAFF. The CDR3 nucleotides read TGCGCCAGCAGCCAAGAGAGGGTGGTGAACACTGAAGCTTTCTTT.

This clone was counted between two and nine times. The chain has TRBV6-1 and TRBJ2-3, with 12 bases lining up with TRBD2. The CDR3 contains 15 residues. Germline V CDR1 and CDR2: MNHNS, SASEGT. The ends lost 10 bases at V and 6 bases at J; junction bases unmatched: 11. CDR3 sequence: CATSGLAGLGDTQYF. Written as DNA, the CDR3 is TGTGCCACCTCGGGACTAGCGGGCCTAGGGGATACGCAGTATTTT.

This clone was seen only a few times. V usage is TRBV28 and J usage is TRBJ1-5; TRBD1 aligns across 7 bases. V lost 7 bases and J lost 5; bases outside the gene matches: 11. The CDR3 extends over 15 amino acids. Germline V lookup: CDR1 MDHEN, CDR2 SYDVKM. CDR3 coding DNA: TGTGCCAGCACATCACAGGGGCTCGGGTATCAGCCCCAGCATTTT. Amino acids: CASTSQGLGYQPQHF.

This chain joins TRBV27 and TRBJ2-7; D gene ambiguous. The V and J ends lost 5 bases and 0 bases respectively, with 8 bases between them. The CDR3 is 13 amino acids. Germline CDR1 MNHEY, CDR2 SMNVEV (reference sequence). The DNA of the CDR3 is TGTGCCAGCAGTCACCTGAGCTCCTACGAGCAGTACTTC. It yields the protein CASSHLSSYEQYF.

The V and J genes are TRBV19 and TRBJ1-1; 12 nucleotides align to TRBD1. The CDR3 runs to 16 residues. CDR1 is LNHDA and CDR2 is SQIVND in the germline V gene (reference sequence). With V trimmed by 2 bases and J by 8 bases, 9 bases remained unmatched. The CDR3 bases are TGTGCCAGTAGTATACTGGGGACAGGGGGCGCGTCCGAAGCTTTCTTT. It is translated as CASSILGTGGASEAFF. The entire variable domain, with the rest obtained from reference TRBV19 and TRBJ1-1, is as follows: DGGITQSPKYLFRKEGQNVTLSCEQNLNHDAMYWYRQDPGQGLRLIYYSQIVNDFQKGDIAEGYSVSREKKESFPLTVTSAQKNPTAFYLCASSILGTGGASEAFFGQGTRLTVV.

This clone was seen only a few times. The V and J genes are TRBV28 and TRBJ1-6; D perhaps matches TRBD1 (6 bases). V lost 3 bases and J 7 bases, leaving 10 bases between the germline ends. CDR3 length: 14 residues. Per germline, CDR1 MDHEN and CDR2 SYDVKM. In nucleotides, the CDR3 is TGTGCCAGCAGTTTTAAGGACAGAAATTCACCCCTCCACTTT. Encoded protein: CASSFKDRNSPLHF.

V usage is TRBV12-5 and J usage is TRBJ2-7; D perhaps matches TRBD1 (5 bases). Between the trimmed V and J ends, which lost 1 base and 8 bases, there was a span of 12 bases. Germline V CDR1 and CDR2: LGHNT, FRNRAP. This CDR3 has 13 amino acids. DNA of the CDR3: TGTGCTAGTGGTTTGGGTTCGCAGGGCAAGCAGTACTTC. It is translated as CASGLGSQGKQYF.

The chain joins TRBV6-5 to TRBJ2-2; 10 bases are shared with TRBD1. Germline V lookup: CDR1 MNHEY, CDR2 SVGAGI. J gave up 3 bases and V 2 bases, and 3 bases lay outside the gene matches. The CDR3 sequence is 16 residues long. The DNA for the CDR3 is TGTGCCAGCAGTTACCAAGGACAGGGGGACACCGGGGAGCTGTTTTTT. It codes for CASSYQGQGDTGELFF.

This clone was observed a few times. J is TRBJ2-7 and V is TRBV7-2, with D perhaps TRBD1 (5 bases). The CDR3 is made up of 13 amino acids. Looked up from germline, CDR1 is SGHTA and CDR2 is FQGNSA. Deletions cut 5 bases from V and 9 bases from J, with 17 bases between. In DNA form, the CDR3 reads TGTGCCAGCAGCCTAGTGGTAAAGGGGCGGCAGTACTTC. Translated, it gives CASSLVVKGRQYF.

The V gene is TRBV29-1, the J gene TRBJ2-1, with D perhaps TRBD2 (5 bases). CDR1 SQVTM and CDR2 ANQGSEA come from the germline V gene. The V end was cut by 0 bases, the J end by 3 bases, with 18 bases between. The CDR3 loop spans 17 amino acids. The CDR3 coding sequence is TGCAGCGTTGAAGATTCCCCCCAAGCGGTTGGCTACAATGAGCAGTTCTTC. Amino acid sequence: CSVEDSPQAVGYNEQFF.

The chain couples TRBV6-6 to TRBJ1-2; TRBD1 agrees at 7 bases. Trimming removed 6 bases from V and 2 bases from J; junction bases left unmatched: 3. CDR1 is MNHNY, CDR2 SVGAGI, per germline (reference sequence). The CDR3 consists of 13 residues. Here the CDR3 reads CASRMDRNYGYTF. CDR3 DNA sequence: TGTGCCAGCAGGATGGACAGGAACTATGGCTACACCTTC.

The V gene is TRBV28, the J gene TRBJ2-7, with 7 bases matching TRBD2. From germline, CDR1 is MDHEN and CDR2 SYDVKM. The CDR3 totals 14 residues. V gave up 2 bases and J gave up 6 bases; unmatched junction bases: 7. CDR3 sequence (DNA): TGTGCCAGCAGTTTAGGGGGGGTTTCGGGCGAGCAGTACTTC. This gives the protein CASSLGGVSGEQYF.

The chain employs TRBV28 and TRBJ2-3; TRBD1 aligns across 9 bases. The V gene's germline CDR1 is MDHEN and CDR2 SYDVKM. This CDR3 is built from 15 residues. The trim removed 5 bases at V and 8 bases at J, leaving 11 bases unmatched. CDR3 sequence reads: CASSAGTGWDFTQYF. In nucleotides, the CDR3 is TGTGCCAGCAGTGCCGGGACAGGGTGGGATTTTACGCAGTATTTT.

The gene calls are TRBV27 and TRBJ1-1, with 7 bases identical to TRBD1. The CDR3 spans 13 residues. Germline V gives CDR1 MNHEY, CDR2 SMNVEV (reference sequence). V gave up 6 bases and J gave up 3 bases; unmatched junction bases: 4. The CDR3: CASRKTGYTEAFF. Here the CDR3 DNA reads TGTGCCAGCAGGAAGACAGGGTACACTGAAGCTTTCTTT.

The CDR3 DNA follows: TGCAGCGTTGATGAGCGGGGGGGAGGGACAGATACGCAGTATTTT. Its translation is CSVDERGGGTDTQYF. The genes are TRBV29-1 and TRBJ2-3, with TRBD2 identical over 10 bases. The V gene end was trimmed by 3 bases and the J gene end by 3 bases; junction bases not matched to a gene: 6. The germline gives CDR1 SQVTM, CDR2 ANQGSEA. The CDR3 totals 15 residues.

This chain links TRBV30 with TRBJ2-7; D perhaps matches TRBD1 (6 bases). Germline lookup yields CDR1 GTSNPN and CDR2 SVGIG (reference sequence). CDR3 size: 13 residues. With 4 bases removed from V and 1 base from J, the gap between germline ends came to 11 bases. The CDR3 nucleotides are TGTGCCTGGACTAATACAGGGTCCTACGAGCAGTACTTC. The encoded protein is CAWTNTGSYEQYF. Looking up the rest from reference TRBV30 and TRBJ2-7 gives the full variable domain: SQTIHQWPATLVQPVGSPLSLECTVEGTSNPNLYWYRQAAGRGLQLLFYSVGIGQISSEVPQNLSASRPQDRQFILSSKKLLLSDSGFYLCAWTNTGSYEQYFGPGTRLTVT.

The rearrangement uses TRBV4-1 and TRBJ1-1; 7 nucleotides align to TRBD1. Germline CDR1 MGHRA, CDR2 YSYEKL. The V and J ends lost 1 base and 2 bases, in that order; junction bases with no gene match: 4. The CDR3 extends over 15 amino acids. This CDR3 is CASSQARTGNTEAFF. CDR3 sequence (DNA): TGCGCCAGCAGCCAAGCGAGGACAGGTAACACTGAAGCTTTCTTT.

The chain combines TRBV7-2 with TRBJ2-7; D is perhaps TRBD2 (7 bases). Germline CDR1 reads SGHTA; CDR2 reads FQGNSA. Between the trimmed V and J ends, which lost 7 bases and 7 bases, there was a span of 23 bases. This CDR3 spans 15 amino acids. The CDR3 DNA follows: TGTGCCAGCACCCCCTCTCGGTGGGGGCGGGGGGAGCAGTACTTC. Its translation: CASTPSRWGRGEQYF.

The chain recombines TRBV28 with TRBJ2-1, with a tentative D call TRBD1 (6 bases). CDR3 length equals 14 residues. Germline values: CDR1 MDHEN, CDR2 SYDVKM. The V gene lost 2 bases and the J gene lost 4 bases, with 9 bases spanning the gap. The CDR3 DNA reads TGTGCCAGCAGTTTAGCACAGGGATACAATGAGCAGTTCTTC. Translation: CASSLAQGYNEQFF.

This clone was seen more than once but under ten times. CDR3 bases: TGCGCCAGCAGCCAAGGCAGACAGGAGAATGAGCAGTTCTTC. Translating gives CASSQGRQENEQFF. The rearrangement links TRBV4-1 to TRBJ2-1; a possible D gene is TRBD1 (6 bases). The CDR3 extends over 14 amino acids. Germline CDR1 is MGHRA and CDR2 is YSYEKL. The V end was cut by 1 base, the J end by 7 bases, with 11 bases between.

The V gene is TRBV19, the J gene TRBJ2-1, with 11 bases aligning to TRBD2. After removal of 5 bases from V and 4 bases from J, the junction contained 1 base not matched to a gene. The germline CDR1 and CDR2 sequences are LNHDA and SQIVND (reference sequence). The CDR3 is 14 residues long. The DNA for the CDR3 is TGTGCCAGTAGTTCTAGCGGGGGGTACAATGAGCAGTTCTTC. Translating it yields CASSSSGGYNEQFF. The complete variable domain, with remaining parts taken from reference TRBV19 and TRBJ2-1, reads DGGITQSPKYLFRKEGQNVTLSCEQNLNHDAMYWYRQDPGQGLRLIYYSQIVNDFQKGDIAEGYSVSREKKESFPLTVTSAQKNPTAFYLCASSSSGGYNEQFFGPGTRLTVL.

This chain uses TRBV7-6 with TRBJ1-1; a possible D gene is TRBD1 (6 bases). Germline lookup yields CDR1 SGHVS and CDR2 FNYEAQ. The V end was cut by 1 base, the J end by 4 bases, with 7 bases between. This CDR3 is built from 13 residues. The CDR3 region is CASSLEGGTEAFF. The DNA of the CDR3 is TGTGCCAGCAGCTTAGAAGGGGGCACTGAAGCTTTCTTT.

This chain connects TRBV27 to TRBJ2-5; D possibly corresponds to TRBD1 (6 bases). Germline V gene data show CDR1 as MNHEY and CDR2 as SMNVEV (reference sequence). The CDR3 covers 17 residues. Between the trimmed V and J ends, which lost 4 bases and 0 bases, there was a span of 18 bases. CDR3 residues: CASSSRADRLYQETQYF. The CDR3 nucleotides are TGTGCCAGCAGTTCACGGGCCGACAGGCTGTACCAAGAGACCCAGTACTTC.